This T cell receptor beta chain stems from a study of T cell responses to AZD1222 COVID-19 vaccine. Whole-study results and caveats: Vaccine-associated CD4 TCRs ranged over spike, dominating at 160-218 and 743-854. Unmutated regions of variants are reportedly targeted by nearly half of spike-specific TCRs. Donors skewed white British and female; clonal diversity was possibly underestimated.

Libraries were prepared by immunoSEQ multiplex PCR; TCRdb keeps only in-frame clonotypes and omits some of them. The data show approximately 140,000 clones, with more than 85% seen just once and more than 1.2% held by the top ten. V lost 1 base and J 3 bases, leaving 15 bases between the germline ends. The CDR3 length is 16 residues. CDR1 and CDR2 from the germline V gene are MNHEY and SVGAGI. This clone has just one count. The antigen is not known. Sequencing was performed on peripheral blood, taken on day 0 of AZD1222 vaccination. The rearrangement uses TRBV6-5 and TRBJ2-5, with D tentatively TRBD2 (5 bases). This TCR was recovered from an adult in good health. CDR3 DNA: TGTGCCAGCAGTTACTGGGGAACCCCGAGGGAAGAGACCCAGTACTTC. Amino acid sequence: CASSYWGTPREETQYF.